Shown below are 21 T cell receptor beta chains from a single sample sequenced in a study of beta chain features in type 1 diabetes. Study-level results: Type 1 diabetes patients showed a moderate but significant shortening of TCRB CDR3s in all four CD4+ subsets.

For these receptors, no antigen is known. Every isolated RNA sample was fully reverse transcribed, so sequencing captured expressed TCRB transcripts. Sequencing used immunoSEQ multiplex PCR; TCRdb keeps in-frame clones, though not all of them. This table has 150,000 to 200,000 clones, roughly 65% appearing once. Source material: naive CD4+ T cells from blood. These receptor sequences come from a man aged 30 to 39 with type 1 diabetes.

V is TRBV19 and J is TRBJ2-3; D perhaps matches TRBD2 (5 bases). Germline values: CDR1 LNHDA, CDR2 SQIVND (reference sequence). The length of the CDR3 is 12 residues. With 5 bases removed from V and 7 bases from J, the gap between germline ends came to 10 bases. The CDR3 nucleotides read TGTGCCAGTAGTCCGGACTTTAATACGCAGTATTTT. Translation: CASSPDFNTQYF.

This clone showed up just a few times. The chain links TRBV29-1 to TRBJ2-3, with 8 bases aligning to TRBD1. V lost 7 bases and J lost 3; bases outside the gene matches: 0. The CDR3 contains 11 residues. Germline CDR1 SQVTM, CDR2 ANQGSEA. CDR3 protein: CSGDRTDTQYF. CDR3 nucleotide sequence: TGCAGCGGGGACAGGACAGATACGCAGTATTTT.

The rearrangement joins TRBV9 to TRBJ2-1; D possibly uses TRBD1 or TRBD2 (5 bases each). The V end was cut by 0 bases, the J end by 10 bases, with 17 bases between. Germline-derived CDR1 and CDR2 are SGDLS and YYNGEE. The CDR3 is made up of 15 amino acids. The CDR3 loop is CASSVGPSAEGEQFF. The CDR3 bases are TGTGCCAGCAGCGTAGGACCCTCAGCCGAGGGGGAGCAGTTCTTC.

V usage is TRBV7-2 and J usage is TRBJ2-3, with D unclear. The germline CDR1 and CDR2 sequences are SGHTA and FQGNSA. The CDR3 covers 15 residues. V shed 5 bases and J shed 0 bases, with 12 bases lying between them. For the CDR3, the DNA is TGTGCCAGCAGCCCATCGGGTGCTAGCACAGATACGCAGTATTTT. Its protein product is CASSPSGASTDTQYF.

This chain connects TRBV30 to TRBJ1-1; D not resolved. Per germline, CDR1 GTSNPN and CDR2 SVGIG (reference sequence). The CDR3 loop spans 12 amino acids. Deletions cut 3 bases from V and 1 base from J, with 6 bases between. CDR3: CAWRAQNTEAFF. The DNA of the CDR3 is TGTGCCTGGAGGGCCCAGAACACTGAAGCTTTCTTT.

The chain employs TRBV2 and TRBJ1-6; the D gene is possibly TRBD1 (5 bases). The CDR3 sequence is 12 residues long. Germline V gene data show CDR1 as SNHLY and CDR2 as FYNNEI. The ends were cut back, 3 bases at V and 15 bases at J, with 12 bases in the middle. The chain's CDR3 is CASSDDSGHLHF. CDR3 coding DNA: TGTGCCAGCAGTGATGACAGCGGCCACCTCCACTTT.

The V and J genes are TRBV7-2 and TRBJ1-2; perhaps TRBD1 as D (5 bases). Germline values: CDR1 SGHTA, CDR2 FQGNSA. The CDR3 is 13 amino acids. V was shortened by 4 bases and J by 8 bases, with 14 bases between the two germline ends. In DNA, the CDR3 is TGTGCCAGCAGCTCCATAGGTACAGGCGGCTACACCTTC. This codes for CASSSIGTGGYTF.

This chain's CDR3 is CASSLTGDIEQYF. CDR3 sequence (DNA): TGTGCCAGCAGCTTGACAGGGGATATCGAGCAGTACTTC. The chain carries TRBV7-9 and TRBJ2-7, with 8 bases identical to TRBD1. The CDR3 covers 13 residues. Unmatched junction bases numbered 4, after V lost 3 bases and J lost 6 bases. Germline CDR1 is SEHNR and CDR2 is FQNEAQ (reference sequence). The variable domain in full, with the rest retrieved from reference TRBV7-9 and TRBJ2-7, is DTGVSQNPRHKITKRGQNVTFRCDPISEHNRLYWYRQTLGQGPEFLTYFQNEAQLEKSRLLSDRFSAERPKGSFSTLEIQRTEQGDSAMYLCASSLTGDIEQYFGPGTRLTVT.

The chain is built from TRBV5-1 and TRBJ2-3; D gene ambiguous. Germline-derived CDR1 and CDR2 are SGHRS and YFSETQ. Trimming shortened V by 4 bases and J by 2 bases, and 14 bases separated the two germline ends. The CDR3 runs to 15 residues. This CDR3 is CASSAVSLNTDTQYF. The CDR3 coding sequence is TGCGCCAGCAGCGCTGTAAGTCTCAACACAGATACGCAGTATTTT.

The V gene is TRBV29-1, the J gene TRBJ1-1, with no clear D. Trimming removed 3 bases at V and 4 bases at J, with 12 bases between. Germline values: CDR1 SQVTM, CDR2 ANQGSEA. CDR3 length: 13 amino acids. As DNA, the CDR3 is TGCAGCGTTGAGCAACAGTCCCCCACTGAAGCTTTCTTT. Protein: CSVEQQSPTEAFF.

The chain combines TRBV4-3 with TRBJ2-6; TRBD1 aligns across 11 bases. CDR1 and CDR2 from the germline V gene are LGHNA and YSLEER. Germline trimming cut 4 bases from V and 2 bases from J; bases unmatched to any gene: 7. This CDR3 spans 18 amino acids. The CDR3 coding sequence is TGCGCCAGCAGCCCTACCCCGGGACAGGGGGCTGGGGCCAACGTCCTGACTTTC. Its translation: CASSPTPGQGAGANVLTF.

V usage is TRBV29-1 and J usage is TRBJ2-5; the match to TRBD1 covers 8 bases. The germline gives CDR1 SQVTM, CDR2 ANQGSEA. The CDR3 runs 13 residues. Unmatched junction bases numbered 4, after V lost 4 bases and J lost 3 bases. The CDR3 DNA reads TGCAGCGTTGCGGACAGGGCAAAAGAGACCCAGTACTTC. Amino acids: CSVADRAKETQYF.

The chain carries TRBV29-1 and TRBJ1-1; D is unclear. In germline, CDR1 is SQVTM, CDR2 ANQGSEA. Trimming removed 7 bases at V and 4 bases at J, with 16 bases between. This CDR3 has 13 amino acids. Written as DNA, the CDR3 is TGCAGCGGGGAGGACTACCGGGGCACTGAAGCTTTCTTT. This sequence encodes CSGEDYRGTEAFF.

The chain carries TRBV9 and TRBJ2-5, with 13 positions matching TRBD2. CDR3 length: 15 residues. With V trimmed by 5 bases and J by 0 bases, 1 base remained unmatched. The germline V gene encodes CDR1 SGDLS and CDR2 YYNGEE. The CDR3 bases are TGTGCCAGCAGTGGGACTAGCGGGAACCAAGAGACCCAGTACTTC. Residues: CASSGTSGNQETQYF.

This chain's CDR3 is CASSSFVGAPGDTQYF. As DNA, the CDR3 is TGTGCCAGCAGTTCGTTCGTAGGGGCGCCCGGAGATACGCAGTATTTT. The J gene is TRBJ2-3, the V gene TRBV27; possibly TRBD1 for D (5 bases). Trimming left V 4 bases short and J 5 bases short, with 19 bases between. CDR1 and CDR2 (germline): MNHEY, SMNVEV (reference sequence). CDR3 length equals 16 residues.

This chain connects TRBV9 to TRBJ1-1; D unresolved. The length of the CDR3 is 15 residues. Germline V gene data show CDR1 as SGDLS and CDR2 as YYNGEE. The V end lost 1 base, the J end lost 0 bases, and 10 bases lay between the germline ends. DNA for the CDR3: TGTGCCAGCAGCGTAAGCGGCAGGCTGAACACTGAAGCTTTCTTT. Its protein product is CASSVSGRLNTEAFF.

The V call is TRBV9, the J call TRBJ2-7; D uncertain. The germline CDR1 and CDR2 sequences are SGDLS and YYNGEE. V lost 0 bases to trimming and J lost 7 bases, with 8 bases between them. The CDR3 is 12 amino acids. The CDR3 region has the DNA TGTGCCAGCAGCGTAGTCGTCGGGGAGCAGTACTTC. Protein sequence: CASSVVVGEQYF.

This clone was detected a few times. Different DNA sequences within this sample yield the same CDR3. This sequence joins TRBV28 and TRBJ1-2; no definite D call. Germline V gives CDR1 MDHEN, CDR2 SYDVKM. The CDR3 is made up of 11 amino acids. V was cut by 6 bases and J by 6 bases, with 8 bases left in between. Written as DNA, the CDR3 is TGTGCCAGCAGCTATCGGGATGGCTACACCTTC. It translates to CASSYRDGYTF.

This chain links TRBV11-2 with TRBJ2-1; D unresolved. Germline CDR1 SGHAT, CDR2 FQNNGV. The CDR3 has 12 residues. Between the trimmed V and J ends, which lost 1 base and 9 bases, there was a span of 7 bases. The CDR3 loop is CASSLGDGEQFF. CDR3 DNA sequence: TGTGCCAGCAGCTTAGGCGATGGTGAGCAGTTCTTC.

The chain links TRBV6-6 to TRBJ1-6; D is perhaps TRBD1 (5 bases). Germline-derived CDR1 and CDR2 are MNHNY and SVGAGI (reference sequence). Trimming stripped 4 bases from V and 13 bases from J, with 8 bases between. The CDR3 loop spans 11 amino acids. CDR3 sequence reads: CASSWGEPLHF. For the CDR3, the DNA is TGTGCCAGCAGTTGGGGGGAGCCCCTCCACTTT.

The V gene is TRBV7-7, the J gene TRBJ2-5; D tentatively fits TRBD1 or TRBD2 (5 bases each). The CDR3 totals 14 residues. In germline, CDR1 is SSHAT, CDR2 FNYEAQ (reference sequence). V lost 5 bases and J 1 base, leaving 11 bases between the germline ends. The CDR3 DNA is TGTGCCAGCAGCCCCCGGGACGGCCAAGAGACCCAGTACTTC. Protein: CASSPRDGQETQYF.